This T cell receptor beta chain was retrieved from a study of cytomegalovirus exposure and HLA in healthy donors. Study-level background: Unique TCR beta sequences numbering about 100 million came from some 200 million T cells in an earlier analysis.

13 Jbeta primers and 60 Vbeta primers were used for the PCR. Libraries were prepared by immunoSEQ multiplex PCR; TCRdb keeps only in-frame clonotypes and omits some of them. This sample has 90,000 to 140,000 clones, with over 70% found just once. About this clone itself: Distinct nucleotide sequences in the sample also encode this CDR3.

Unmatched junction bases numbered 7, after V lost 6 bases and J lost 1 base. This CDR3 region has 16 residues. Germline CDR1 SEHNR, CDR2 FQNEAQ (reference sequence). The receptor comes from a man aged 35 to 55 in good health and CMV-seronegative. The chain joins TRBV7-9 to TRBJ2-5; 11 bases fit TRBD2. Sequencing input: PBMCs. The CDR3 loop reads CASRNGLAGLQETQYF. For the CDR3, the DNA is TGTGCCAGCAGGAACGGACTAGCGGGTCTCCAAGAGACCCAGTACTTC.